These 2 T cell receptor beta chains came from one sample sequenced in a study of beta chain features in type 1 diabetes. TCRB transcripts that were expressed got sequenced, as all of the isolated RNA had been reverse transcribed. Profiled with immunoSEQ multiplex PCR; TCRdb holds only in-frame clones, not every one. The sample includes roughly 350,000 clones, more than 9.5% of them seen just once. Sequencing used naive CD4+ T cells from blood. The receptors originated from a woman in her thirties in good health.

The gene calls are TRBV19 and TRBJ2-7, with a weak D call TRBD2 (6 bases). CDR1 and CDR2 from the germline V gene are LNHDA and SQIVND (reference sequence). V shed 9 bases and J shed 7 bases, with 19 bases lying between them. There are 13 residues in the CDR3. CDR3 sequence reads: CASRGFAAGEQYF. DNA of the CDR3: TGTGCCAGCCGGGGGTTCGCCGCGGGTGAGCAGTACTTC.

This clone has a handful of counts. This rearrangement joins TRBV15 to TRBJ2-6, with D perhaps TRBD2 (6 bases). V was pared by 0 bases and J by 1 base, with 10 bases between. CDR1 is LNHNV and CDR2 is YYDKDF in the germline V gene (reference sequence). The CDR3 contains 17 residues. CDR3 nucleotide sequence: TGTGCCACCAGCAGAGATCTGGGGGGATCTGGGGCCAACGTCCTGACTTTC. Translating gives CATSRDLGGSGANVLTF.